Listed here are 27 T cell receptor beta chains from one sample, sequenced in a study of T-cell reconstitution after alpha-beta-depleted transplantation in children. Preparing the TCRbeta library involved the use of unique molecular identifiers. TCRdb re-called the PCR reads with MiXCR, one entry per CDR3 protein. The data hold 780,000 or so distinct CDR3 sequences, with 16% observed a single time. This specimen was PBMCs, mostly from graft donor cells, taken 360 days after TCRalphabeta/CD19-depleted stem cell transplant. The source is a male patient younger than 18 who had a stem cell transplant for acute lymphoblastic leukemia, so the T cells may come from the graft donor.

This clonotype was counted once. This chain joins TRBV15 and TRBJ2-7, with a tentative D call TRBD1 (6 bases). CDR3 length: 14 amino acids. Germline CDR1 reads LNHNV; CDR2 reads YYDKDF (reference sequence). V was cut by 9 bases and J by 2 bases, with 17 bases left in between. Written as DNA, the CDR3 is TGTGCCACGAGAAGGACAGTCACTGCCTACGAGCAGTACTTC. It yields the protein CATRRTVTAYEQYF.

This clonotype was counted many times. This chain uses TRBV5-1 with TRBJ2-7; D gene ambiguous. Between the trimmed V and J ends, which lost 0 bases and 2 bases, there was a span of 6 bases. The CDR3 has 13 amino acids. Germline CDR1 is SGHRS and CDR2 is YFSETQ. The CDR3 region has the DNA TGCGCCAGCAGCTTGGAACAGACCTACGAGCAGTACTTC. Protein product: CASSLEQTYEQYF.

In this sample, this clonotype turned up a few times. The chain carries TRBV7-9 and TRBJ1-4, with a tentative D call TRBD1 (5 bases). CDR3 length: 12 amino acids. Per germline, CDR1 SEHNR and CDR2 FQNEAQ (reference sequence). Trimming took off 6 bases at V and 7 bases at J, with 9 bases between the two ends. CDR3 in amino acids: CASRTRGEKLFF. CDR3 DNA sequence: TGTGCCAGCAGAACAAGGGGTGAAAAACTGTTTTTT.

The genes are TRBV6-2 or TRBV6-3 and TRBJ1-5; 7 nucleotides match TRBD1. The CDR3 runs 15 residues. The germline V gene has CDR1 MNHEY and CDR2 SVGEGT. V trimming: 6 bases; J trimming: 7 bases; junction bases outside the gene matches: 12. CDR3 DNA sequence: TGTGCCAGCAGCCCTATCCGACAGGGTGGCCAGCCCCAGCATTTT. Translated: CASSPIRQGGQPQHF.

This clonotype was counted a few times. This chain uses TRBV15 with TRBJ1-2; D is ambiguous. This CDR3 contains 13 residues. Trimming left V 8 bases short and J 1 base short, with 11 bases between. Germline V gene lookup returns CDR1 LNHNV and CDR2 YYDKDF (reference sequence). The CDR3 sequence is CATEDSNNYGYTF. CDR3 in DNA: TGTGCCACCGAAGATAGCAATAACTATGGCTACACCTTC.

This clonotype was seen a few times. The chain uses TRBV15 and TRBJ2-5; the match to TRBD2 covers 11 bases. CDR3 length: 16 residues. Unmatched junction bases numbered 7, after V lost 6 bases and J lost 1 base. Germline V gives CDR1 LNHNV, CDR2 YYDKDF (reference sequence). CDR3 loop: CATRAGTSGFQETQYF. The CDR3 DNA sequence: TGTGCCACCAGGGCCGGGACTAGCGGATTCCAAGAGACCCAGTACTTC. Combining the CDR3 with reference TRBV15 and TRBJ2-5 gives the whole variable domain DAMVIQNPRYQVTQFGKPVTLSCSQTLNHNVMYWYQQKSSQAPKLLFHYYDKDFNNEADTPDNFQSRRPNTSFCFLDIRSPGLGDTAMYLCATRAGTSGFQETQYFGPGTRLLVL.

This chain links TRBV15 with TRBJ1-4, with D maybe TRBD1 (5 bases). Trimming shortened V by 4 bases and J by 3 bases, and 15 bases separated the two germline ends. This CDR3 has 16 residues. Germline V gives CDR1 LNHNV, CDR2 YYDKDF (reference sequence). The CDR3 protein is CATSTRGRQSNEKLFF. The CDR3 DNA is TGTGCCACCAGCACCCGGGGACGACAGTCTAATGAAAAACTGTTTTTT.

Comment on this clonotype: This sequence may be a read error, since a much larger clone differs from it by one base. The chain recombines TRBV29-1 with TRBJ2-5; 7 bases agree with TRBD2. The germline gives CDR1 SQVTM, CDR2 ANQGSEA. This CDR3 spans 14 amino acids. Here the CDR3 DNA reads TGCATCGTTCGGGGGGTGGTGGGCCAAGAGACCCAGTACTTC. Protein: CIVRGVVGQETQYF.

The CDR3 region is CATSRDLDSSGFF. Here the CDR3 DNA reads TGTGCCACCAGCAGAGATTTAGATTCCTCCGGCTTCTTC. This rearrangement joins TRBV15 to TRBJ2-1; D unclear. V lost 0 bases to trimming and J lost 16 bases, with 16 bases between them. The CDR3 contains 13 residues. Germline CDR1 and CDR2: LNHNV and YYDKDF (reference sequence).

The V gene is TRBV4-1, the J gene TRBJ2-6; perhaps TRBD1 as D (6 bases). Trimming removed 2 bases at V and 12 bases at J, with 14 bases between. CDR1 MGHRA and CDR2 YSYEKL come from the germline V gene. This CDR3 has 14 residues. The CDR3: CASSQPTGFSVLTF. CDR3 DNA: TGCGCCAGCAGCCAACCTACAGGGTTCAGCGTCCTGACTTTC.

This clonotype was observed a few times. The V and J genes are TRBV25-1 and TRBJ2-7, with unresolved D. CDR3 length equals 14 residues. V was trimmed by 4 bases and J by 3 bases, leaving 13 bases between them. Germline loops: CDR1 MGHDK, CDR2 SYGVNS. As DNA, the CDR3 is TGTGCCAGCAGTGCCCCCTCCTCGTACTACGAGCAGTACTTC. As protein: CASSAPSSYYEQYF.

The J gene is TRBJ2-5, the V gene TRBV5-5; D might be TRBD1 (7 bases). V was pared by 5 bases and J by 1 base, with 18 bases between. CDR1 is SGHKS, CDR2 YYEKEE, per germline (reference sequence). The CDR3 runs 16 residues. Here the CDR3 DNA reads TGTGCCAGCAGACCCCGACAGGGCGGGACCCAAGAGACCCAGTACTTC. It encodes CASRPRQGGTQETQYF.

This sequence joins TRBV6-1 and TRBJ2-3; 7 nucleotides match TRBD2. Trimming at V came to 5 bases and at J to 6 bases, leaving 8 bases not matched to a gene. CDR1 and CDR2 from the germline V gene are MNHNS and SASEGT. CDR3 length: 14 residues. The CDR3 loop is CASSPQAGRDTQYF. CDR3 in DNA: TGTGCCAGCAGTCCACAAGCGGGACGGGATACGCAGTATTTT.

This clonotype has a handful of counts. This rearrangement joins TRBV7-9 to TRBJ1-6; the D is unclear. In germline, CDR1 is SEHNR, CDR2 FQNEAQ (reference sequence). With 5 bases removed from V and 0 bases from J, the gap between germline ends came to 5 bases. This CDR3 has 14 residues. In nucleotides, the CDR3 is TGTGCCAGCAGCCGGGACTCCTATAATTCACCCCTCCACTTT. Its protein product is CASSRDSYNSPLHF.

V usage is TRBV12-3 or TRBV12-4 and J usage is TRBJ2-3; weak D call: TRBD2 (5 bases). This CDR3 contains 14 residues. Trimming removed 2 bases at V and 3 bases at J, with 9 bases between. Here the CDR3 reads CASSLWLATDTQYF. The CDR3 DNA reads TGTGCCAGCAGTTTATGGCTAGCAACAGATACGCAGTATTTT.

The chain recombines TRBV4-1 with TRBJ2-1; D is perhaps TRBD2 (5 bases). The CDR3 is 16 amino acids. Germline CDR1 and CDR2: MGHRA and YSYEKL. The ends were cut back, 0 bases at V and 5 bases at J, with 14 bases in the middle. The CDR3 reads CASSQEGRKRHNEQFF. The DNA of the CDR3 is TGCGCCAGCAGCCAAGAGGGGAGAAAGCGTCACAATGAGCAGTTCTTC.

This clonotype was seen at least ten times. This chain joins TRBV5-1 and TRBJ2-2, with D tentatively TRBD2 (5 bases). This CDR3 has 15 residues. V was trimmed by 1 base and J by 5 bases, leaving 12 bases between them. Germline V gene lookup returns CDR1 SGHRS and CDR2 YFSETQ. The CDR3 sequence: CASSLKTSGTGELFF. The CDR3 DNA follows: TGCGCCAGCAGCTTGAAAACAAGCGGTACCGGGGAGCTGTTTTTT.

The rearrangement uses TRBV24-1 and TRBJ1-2, with D tentatively TRBD1 (5 bases). Germline V gene data show CDR1 as KGHDR and CDR2 as SFDVKD. The CDR3 is made up of 13 amino acids. V was cut by 2 bases and J by 2 bases, with 5 bases left in between. CDR3 region: CATSDWGNYGYTF. CDR3 DNA: TGTGCCACCAGTGATTGGGGCAACTATGGCTACACCTTC.

The gene calls are TRBV29-1 and TRBJ1-1; D may be TRBD1 (6 bases). This CDR3 comprises 13 residues. CDR1 and CDR2 from the germline V gene are SQVTM and ANQGSEA. The V and J ends lost 6 bases and 3 bases respectively, with 14 bases between them. The CDR3 sequence: CSVRQVLDTEAFF. CDR3 bases: TGCAGCGTCCGACAGGTCCTAGACACTGAAGCTTTCTTT.

This clonotype turned up a few times. The DNA of the CDR3 is TGTGCCAGCAGCTCAAACAGGGACTCCTACAATGAGCAGTTCTTC. It translates to CASSSNRDSYNEQFF. The rearrangement links TRBV7-9 to TRBJ2-1, with D possibly matching TRBD1 (6 bases). The germline gives CDR1 SEHNR, CDR2 FQNEAQ (reference sequence). This CDR3 is built from 15 residues. V was shortened by 4 bases and J by 0 bases, with 10 bases between the two germline ends.

This sequence joins TRBV6-5 and TRBJ2-2; tentatively, D is TRBD2 (6 bases). CDR3 size: 14 residues. Trimming left V 0 bases short and J 7 bases short, with 9 bases between. CDR1 is MNHEY, CDR2 SVGAGI, per germline. In DNA, the CDR3 is TGTGCCAGCAGTTACTCCCGACTAGTCGGGGAGCTGTTTTTT. Protein: CASSYSRLVGELFF.

Details on this clonotype: The junction departs from the called germline gene at one end, perhaps through a read error. J is TRBJ2-2 and V is TRBV28; D is perhaps TRBD2 (5 bases). The CDR3 contains 12 residues. Germline V CDR1 and CDR2: MDHEN, SYDVKM. CDR3 protein: CASLRTTGEMFF. The CDR3 nucleotides read TGTGCCAGCTTGAGGACCACCGGGGAGATGTTTTTT.

This clonotype was detected a few times. The chain couples TRBV20-1 to TRBJ1-5; 7 nucleotides line up with TRBD1. The CDR3 consists of 14 residues. Germline trimming cut 6 bases from V and 5 bases from J; bases unmatched to any gene: 10. The V gene's germline CDR1 is DFQATT and CDR2 SNEGSKA (reference sequence). DNA of the CDR3: TGCAGTGCGCCGGGACAGACTCTCGATCAGCCCCAGCATTTT. It codes for CSAPGQTLDQPQHF.

This clonotype was detected only a few times. The J gene is TRBJ2-1, the V gene TRBV13; D is possibly TRBD1 (6 bases). This CDR3 region has 12 residues. Germline assignment: CDR1 PRHDT and CDR2 FYEKMQ (reference sequence). The ends were cut back, 5 bases at V and 9 bases at J, with 11 bases in the middle. This CDR3 is CASSPQGIEQFF. In DNA, the CDR3 is TGTGCCAGCAGCCCACAGGGAATTGAGCAGTTCTTC.

This clonotype was detected only a few times. The chain carries TRBV12-3 or TRBV12-4 and TRBJ2-7; D is possibly TRBD1 or TRBD2 (5 bases each). Trimming shortened V by 2 bases and J by 4 bases, and 12 bases separated the two germline ends. The CDR3 runs 14 residues. This CDR3 reads CASSLSRGDYEQYF. DNA of the CDR3: TGTGCCAGCAGTTTATCGAGGGGCGATTACGAGCAGTACTTC.

This clonotype has just a few counts. This chain uses TRBV2 with TRBJ2-2, with D tentatively TRBD2 (5 bases). The V end was cut by 6 bases, the J end by 6 bases, with 11 bases between. The V gene's germline CDR1 is SNHLY and CDR2 FYNNEI. The CDR3 extends over 13 amino acids. CDR3 DNA: TGTGCCAGCAGAGCTCAGAGGGCCGGGGAGCTGTTTTTT. Residues: CASRAQRAGELFF.

At least ten counts were recorded for this clonotype. The chain has TRBV12-3 or TRBV12-4 and TRBJ2-2, with D perhaps TRBD2 (6 bases). The V end was cut by 2 bases, the J end by 3 bases, with 16 bases between. There are 17 residues in the CDR3. CDR3 DNA sequence: TGTGCCAGCAGTTTAACCGGGAGATCAGGGTACACCGGGGAGCTGTTTTTT. It codes for CASSLTGRSGYTGELFF.